This T cell receptor (beta chain) derives from a study of T cells in Graves' hyperthyroidism and ophthalmopathy. This clonotype has ten or more counts. Orbital computed tomography and thyroid ultrasound, together with serum TRAb and thyroxine and clinical symptoms, were used for diagnoses. TCR beta CDR3 regions were amplified from RNA. TCR CDR3 underwent first-round RT-PCR with the HTBI primer set. TCRdb fed the multiplex PCR reads into MiXCR, producing one record per CDR3 protein. The sample has 200,000 to 250,000 distinct CDR3 sequences, about a sixth seen once. The TCR originated in a woman in her late teens or twenties with Graves' ophthalmopathy. Sequencing input: blood.

CDR3 amino acids: CASSFPRDRFSLGNEQFF. The CDR3 nucleotides are TGTGCCAGCAGTTTTCCCCGGGACAGGTTCTCCCTGGGCAATGAGCAGTTCTTC. This chain links TRBV28 with TRBJ2-1, with 8 bases identical to TRBD1. Looked up from germline, CDR1 is MDHEN and CDR2 is SYDVKM. CDR3 size: 18 residues. Trimming removed 3 bases from V and 6 bases from J; junction bases left unmatched: 16.